The 25 T cell receptor beta chains below come from one sample, sequenced in a study of beta chain features in type 1 diabetes (dated by TCRdb to 2017 to 2018). General conclusions and limits of the study: Type 1 diabetes patients showed a moderate but significant shortening of TCRB CDR3 length in all four CD4+ subsets.

The protocol used for the library was the immunoSEQ multiplex PCR assay. The entire amount of isolated RNA was reverse transcribed using the High Capacity cDNA Reverse Transcription Kit, so the sequenced TCRB transcripts were expressed ones. Held by TCRdb, this immuneACCESS table contains in-frame sequences only and omits some clones. Under half of the omission traces to an unresolved V gene where checked; the cause of the rest is unknown. The sample yields roughly 28,000 clones; roughly three fifths were counted once. The ten largest clones capture approximately 1.6% of the sample. Antigen specificity for these receptors is unknown. The sequencing input was Tregs from blood. In the paper's terms, the cell subset or site label means: regulatory CD4+ T cells. The receptors here all came from a young woman with type 1 diabetes.

The chain recombines TRBV29-1 with TRBJ2-3; TRBD2 aligns across 12 bases. The CDR3 has 14 residues. V gave up 8 bases and J gave up 6 bases; unmatched junction bases: 9. The V gene's germline CDR1 is SQVTM and CDR2 ANQGSEA. The CDR3 spells CSLRLAGAWDTQYF. CDR3 in DNA: TGCAGCCTCCGACTAGCGGGAGCGTGGGATACGCAGTATTTT.

V is TRBV7-8 and J is TRBJ1-4; 7 nucleotides match TRBD1. This CDR3 spans 16 amino acids. Looked up from germline, CDR1 is SGHVS and CDR2 is FQNEAQ. V lost 3 bases to trimming and J lost 4 bases; unmatched junction nucleotides: 8. CDR3 region: CASSFWTGSNNEKLFF. In DNA form, the CDR3 reads TGTGCCAGCAGCTTTTGGACAGGTTCTAATAATGAAAAACTGTTTTTT.

The chain links TRBV13 to TRBJ1-1; TRBD1 is a possible D gene (5 bases). The CDR3 spans 21 residues. V shed 0 bases and J shed 2 bases, with 28 bases lying between them. From germline, CDR1 is PRHDT and CDR2 FYEKMQ (reference sequence). The DNA for the CDR3 is TGTGCCAGCAGCTTAGGCCCCCCTGGATTGTTGGGAGGGGAATATAACACTGAAGCTTTCTTT. This sequence encodes CASSLGPPGLLGGEYNTEAFF.

V is TRBV30 and J is TRBJ2-5; 8 nucleotides line up with TRBD2. The CDR3 runs 13 residues. J gave up 2 bases and V 4 bases, and 3 bases lay outside the gene matches. Germline V gives CDR1 GTSNPN, CDR2 SVGIG (reference sequence). The chain's CDR3 is CAWTRGGQETQYF. CDR3 in DNA: TGTGCCTGGACACGGGGGGGGCAAGAGACCCAGTACTTC.

There are a few counts of this clone. The chain uses TRBV7-2 and TRBJ2-7; 13 positions match TRBD2. The CDR3 spans 17 residues. Germline V gene sequence: CDR1 SGHTA, CDR2 FQGNSA. The V segment lost 3 bases and the J segment 6 bases; nucleotides outside the gene matches: 11. DNA of the CDR3: TGTGCCAGCAGCTTTTCGTGGACTAGCGGGAGTGGGCGCGAGCAGTACTTC. Amino acids: CASSFSWTSGSGREQYF.

The chain uses TRBV11-2 and TRBJ1-2, with TRBD1 identical over 7 bases. Germline CDR1 and CDR2: SGHAT and FQNNGV. With V trimmed by 5 bases and J by 4 bases, 7 bases remained unmatched. The CDR3 spans 14 residues. The CDR3 protein is CASSHGTVAYGYTF. In DNA form, the CDR3 reads TGTGCCAGCAGCCATGGGACAGTAGCCTATGGCTACACCTTC.

The gene calls are TRBV7-9 and TRBJ2-5; D remains unclear. Germline assignment: CDR1 SEHNR and CDR2 FQNEAQ (reference sequence). The CDR3 has 12 residues. Trimming left V 5 bases short and J 5 bases short, with 9 bases between. The CDR3 region has the DNA TGTGCCAGCAGCGGCCCTTTGGAGACCCAGTACTTC. Encoded protein: CASSGPLETQYF.

This clone was seen only a few times. This rearrangement joins TRBV10-3 to TRBJ2-5; 10 bases line up with TRBD1. The V gene's germline CDR1 is ENHRY and CDR2 SYGVKD. The CDR3 has 16 amino acids. V shed 6 bases, J shed 1 base, and the junction held 8 bases outside the gene matches. This CDR3 reads CAIRATGGWGQETQYF. CDR3 sequence (DNA): TGTGCCATCAGGGCGACAGGGGGCTGGGGCCAAGAGACCCAGTACTTC.

Details on this clone: Without the conserved terminal phenylalanine or tryptophan, this CDR3 likely stems from a read error. V usage is TRBV2 and J usage is TRBJ2-7; the match to TRBD2 covers 9 bases. This CDR3 has 14 amino acids. V lost 6 bases and J lost 4; bases outside the gene matches: 7. The germline V gene has CDR1 SNHLY and CDR2 FYNNEI. CDR3 loop: CASRIAGVGYEQYS. CDR3 sequence (DNA): TGTGCCAGCAGGATAGCGGGAGTAGGGTACGAGCAGTACTCC.

The chain couples TRBV30 to TRBJ2-1; 12 bases agree with TRBD2. CDR1 and CDR2 (germline): GTSNPN, SVGIG (reference sequence). This CDR3 is 15 amino acids long. After removal of 3 bases from V and 7 bases from J, the junction contained 7 bases not matched to a gene. CDR3 in DNA: TGTGCCTGGAGCCGGCCTAGCGGGAGGGGGAATGAGCAGTTCTTC. It codes for CAWSRPSGRGNEQFF.

The chain couples TRBV23-1 to TRBJ2-1, with 9 bases that match TRBD1. TRBV23-1 is filed as an ORF, its function uncertain. V was clipped by 6 bases and J by 7 bases; unmatched bases: 10. The CDR3 sequence is 15 residues long. CDR3 nucleotide sequence: TGCGCCAGCAGCGCTACAGGGGGCAGGTTTAATGAGCAGTTCTTC. Residues: CASSATGGRFNEQFF.

The chain joins TRBV7-2 to TRBJ1-1; D unclear. The CDR3 has 15 amino acids. V was shortened by 2 bases and J by 6 bases, with 16 bases between the two germline ends. Germline V gene sequence: CDR1 SGHTA, CDR2 FQGNSA. CDR3 sequence (DNA): TGTGCCAGCAGCTTATACGTCGGGGATAGGGCTGAAGCTTTCTTT. As protein: CASSLYVGDRAEAFF. The whole variable domain, remainder taken from reference TRBV7-2 and TRBJ1-1, is GAGVSQSPSNKVTEKGKDVELRCDPISGHTALYWYRQSLGQGLEFLIYFQGNSAPDKSGLPSDRFSAERTGGSVSTLTIQRTQQEDSAVYLCASSLYVGDRAEAFFGQGTRLTVV.

This clone was seen a few times. This CDR3 is CASSRQGMNTEAFF. The CDR3 nucleotides are TGTGCCAGCAGCCGCCAGGGCATGAACACTGAAGCTTTCTTT. The chain employs TRBV7-9 and TRBJ1-1; perhaps TRBD1 as D (5 bases). Per germline, CDR1 SEHNR and CDR2 FQNEAQ (reference sequence). CDR3 length: 14 residues. Trimming cost V 5 bases and J 0 bases, with 10 bases left between them.

A few counts support this clone. In DNA, the CDR3 is TGCGCCAGCAGCTTAAACAGGGTGTCAGAAAAACTGTTTTTT. The encoded protein is CASSLNRVSEKLFF. The chain recombines TRBV5-1 with TRBJ1-4; the D gene is possibly TRBD1 (6 bases). The V and J ends lost 2 bases and 8 bases respectively, with 13 bases between them. This CDR3 is 14 amino acids long. Per the germline V gene, CDR1 is SGHRS and CDR2 is YFSETQ.

The chain carries TRBV29-1 and TRBJ2-2, with 13 bases that match TRBD2. The CDR3 is made up of 15 amino acids. The junction had 7 bases not matched to a gene; V was cut back by 3 bases and J by 9 bases. Germline V gives CDR1 SQVTM, CDR2 ANQGSEA. CDR3 sequence: CSVEGTSGDLRELFF. The CDR3 coding sequence is TGCAGCGTTGAGGGGACTAGCGGGGACCTCCGGGAGCTGTTTTTT.

The CDR3 loop reads CASSDFRLAGTVTQYF. As DNA, the CDR3 is TGTGCCAGCAGTGACTTTCGTCTAGCGGGAACGGTGACCCAGTACTTC. V gene TRBV6-4 combines with J gene TRBJ2-5; 9 nucleotides line up with TRBD2. This CDR3 comprises 16 residues. Germline assignment: CDR1 MRHNA and CDR2 SNTAGT. The J segment lost 7 bases and the V segment lost 1 base, leaving 10 bases of the junction unmatched.

This clone was seen just once. This sequence joins TRBV7-8 and TRBJ2-1; 12 nucleotides match TRBD2. This CDR3 has 16 residues. Unmatched junction bases numbered 8, after V lost 4 bases and J lost 7 bases. The germline V gene has CDR1 SGHVS and CDR2 FQNEAQ. The CDR3 loop reads CASSSRMTSGRNEQFF. CDR3 nucleotides: TGTGCCAGCAGCTCCAGAATGACTAGCGGGAGAAATGAGCAGTTCTTC.

The table lists this clone with a few counts. The chain joins TRBV19 to TRBJ1-5, with 7 positions matching TRBD1. CDR3 length equals 17 residues. V trimming: 1 base; J trimming: 5 bases; junction bases outside the gene matches: 11. The V gene's germline CDR1 is LNHDA and CDR2 SQIVND (reference sequence). CDR3 in amino acids: CASSIVQGTATHQPQHF. The CDR3 DNA reads as TGTGCCAGTAGTATAGTACAGGGGACAGCAACTCATCAGCCCCAGCATTTT.

The rearrangement joins TRBV11-3 to TRBJ1-2; D uncertain. Trimming cost V 2 bases and J 4 bases, with 8 bases left between them. CDR3 size: 13 residues. Germline values: CDR1 SGHNT, CDR2 YENEEA. Written as DNA, the CDR3 is TGTGCCAGCAGCTTACCTACGGTCTATGGCTACACCTTC. Translated: CASSLPTVYGYTF.

The chain combines TRBV4-3 with TRBJ1-2, with 8 bases lining up with TRBD1. The CDR3 runs to 16 residues. V was pared by 4 bases and J by 0 bases, with 7 bases of the junction left unmatched. Germline loops: CDR1 LGHNA, CDR2 YSLEER. The CDR3 loop is CASSPRTGLANYGYTF. DNA for the CDR3: TGCGCCAGCAGCCCTCGGACAGGGCTGGCTAACTATGGCTACACCTTC.

This chain uses TRBV28 with TRBJ1-5, with 10 bases aligning to TRBD1. There are 15 residues in the CDR3. The J segment lost 6 bases and the V segment lost 3 bases, leaving 5 bases of the junction unmatched. CDR1 and CDR2 from the germline V gene are MDHEN and SYDVKM. The CDR3 nucleotides read TGTGCCAGCAGTTTCCGACAGGGGGCCCGTCAGCCCCAGCATTTT. Residues: CASSFRQGARQPQHF.

The chain combines TRBV4-2 with TRBJ2-5, with 8 bases matching TRBD1. CDR1 LGHNA and CDR2 YNFKEQ come from the germline V gene. Trimming took 5 bases from V and 5 from J; bases not matched to a gene: 19. CDR3 length: 18 residues. CDR3 DNA sequence: TGTGCCAGCAGCTTGGGTCTATCAGTCTCAGGGGGCAAGGAGACCCAGTACTTC. This gives the protein CASSLGLSVSGGKETQYF.

The chain carries TRBV10-3 and TRBJ1-6; D is unclear. Germline CDR1 and CDR2: ENHRY and SYGVKD. The CDR3 runs to 15 residues. V gave up 10 bases and J gave up 5 bases, with 18 bases separating them. The CDR3 spells CASRLSGVNNSPLHF. CDR3 DNA: TGTGCCAGCAGACTGTCCGGGGTCAATAATTCACCCCTCCACTTT.

The chain joins TRBV6-5 to TRBJ2-7, with 8 bases identical to TRBD2. Germline V gene sequence: CDR1 MNHEY, CDR2 SVGAGI. The CDR3 loop spans 15 amino acids. The J segment lost 0 bases and the V segment lost 6 bases, leaving 7 bases of the junction unmatched. CDR3 nucleotide sequence: TGTGCCAGCAGGAAACAGCGGGAGAGCTCCTACGAGCAGTACGTC. This gives the protein CASRKQRESSYEQYV.

The chain recombines TRBV4-3 with TRBJ1-1, with a possible D match to TRBD1 (5 bases). The germline V gene has CDR1 LGHNA and CDR2 YSLEER. The CDR3 extends over 13 amino acids. Trimming stripped 0 bases from V and 14 bases from J, with 16 bases between. The CDR3 spells CASSQDLSEGLFF. The CDR3, as DNA: TGCGCCAGCAGCCAAGATTTATCGGAGGGGCTGTTCTTT.